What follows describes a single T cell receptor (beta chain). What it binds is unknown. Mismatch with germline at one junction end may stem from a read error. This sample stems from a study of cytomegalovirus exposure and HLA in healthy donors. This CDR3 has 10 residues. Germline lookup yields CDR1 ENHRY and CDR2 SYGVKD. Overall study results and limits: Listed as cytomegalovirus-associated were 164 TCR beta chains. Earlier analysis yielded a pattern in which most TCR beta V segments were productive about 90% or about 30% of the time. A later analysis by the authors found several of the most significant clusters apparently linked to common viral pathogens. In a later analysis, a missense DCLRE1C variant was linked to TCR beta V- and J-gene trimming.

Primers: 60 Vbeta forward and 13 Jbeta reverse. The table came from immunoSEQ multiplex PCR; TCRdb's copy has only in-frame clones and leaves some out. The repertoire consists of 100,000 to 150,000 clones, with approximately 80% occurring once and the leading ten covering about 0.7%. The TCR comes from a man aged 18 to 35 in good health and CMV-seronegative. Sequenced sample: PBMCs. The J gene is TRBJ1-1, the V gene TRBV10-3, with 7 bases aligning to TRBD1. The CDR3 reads CAIGEAGGPF. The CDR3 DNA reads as TGTGCCATCGGGGAGGCAGGGGGTCCCTTT.